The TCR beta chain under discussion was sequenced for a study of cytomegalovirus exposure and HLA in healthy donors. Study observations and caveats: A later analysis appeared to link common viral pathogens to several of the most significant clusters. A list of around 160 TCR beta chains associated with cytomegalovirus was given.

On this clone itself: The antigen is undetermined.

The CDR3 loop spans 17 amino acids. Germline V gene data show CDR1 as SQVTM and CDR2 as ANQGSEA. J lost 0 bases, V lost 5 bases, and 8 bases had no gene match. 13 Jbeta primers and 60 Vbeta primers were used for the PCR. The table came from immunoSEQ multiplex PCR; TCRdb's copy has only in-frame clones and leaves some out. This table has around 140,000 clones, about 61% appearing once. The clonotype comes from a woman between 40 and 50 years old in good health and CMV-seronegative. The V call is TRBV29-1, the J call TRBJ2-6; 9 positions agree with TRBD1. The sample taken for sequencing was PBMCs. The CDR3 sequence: CSVPKGTGSSGANVLTF. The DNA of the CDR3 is TGCAGCGTTCCAAAGGGGACAGGGTCCTCTGGGGCCAACGTCCTGACTTTC. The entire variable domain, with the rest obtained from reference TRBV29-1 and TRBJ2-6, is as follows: SAVISQKPSRDICQRGTSLTIQCQVDSQVTMMFWYRQQPGQSLTLIATANQGSEATYESGFVIDKFPISRPNLTFSTLTVSNMSPEDSSIYLCSVPKGTGSSGANVLTFGAGSRLTVL.